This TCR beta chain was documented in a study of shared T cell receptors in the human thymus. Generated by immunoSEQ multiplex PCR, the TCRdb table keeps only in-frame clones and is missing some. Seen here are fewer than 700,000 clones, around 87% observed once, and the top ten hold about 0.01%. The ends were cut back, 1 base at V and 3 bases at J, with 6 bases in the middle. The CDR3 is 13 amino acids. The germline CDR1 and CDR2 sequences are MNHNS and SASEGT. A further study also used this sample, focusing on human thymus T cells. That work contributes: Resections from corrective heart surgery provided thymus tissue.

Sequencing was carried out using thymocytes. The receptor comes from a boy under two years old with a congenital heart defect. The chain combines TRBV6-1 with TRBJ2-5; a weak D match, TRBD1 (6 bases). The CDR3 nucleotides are TGTGCCAGCAGTGAAGGGACAGAAGAGACCCAGTACTTC. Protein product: CASSEGTEETQYF.